This T cell receptor beta chain was retrieved from a study of T-cell memory formation after mild COVID-19 (dated by TCRdb to the early 2020s). As for the study more broadly: TCR sequence clusters from the two donors were found to be largely donor specific. Longitudinal TCRalpha and TCRbeta repertoire sequencing tracked T-cell clones expanding and contracting after mild COVID-19 in a couple of donors. The cohort comprised two young, previously healthy adult volunteers, one female and one male. Study-wide conclusions, independent of this receptor: Contracting CD4+ clones appeared mostly in the CM and EM memory subsets, whereas CD8+ clones were enriched in EMRA. The detection of some responding clones in pre-infection memory suggests that pre-existing cross-reactive memory T cells joined the SARS-CoV-2 response. The study included only two mild cases, and larger cohorts that include severe cases with pre-infection samples were judged to be necessary. Whether the second-wave clones peaking on day 37 were SARS-CoV-2 specific was not confirmed. Clones that contracted from day 15 to 85 showed balanced CD4/CD8 phenotypes, whereas a second wave of clones that expanded from day 15 to 37 leaned towards CD4+.

TCRdb shows the sequencer as Illumina NovaSeq 6000. TCRalpha and TCRbeta cDNA libraries were constructed by 5'RACE with constant-segment primers, with sample barcodes and unique molecular identifiers being introduced. Trizol reagent was used to extract RNA from every sample. Libraries were amplified in two PCR steps, with a second sample barcode and Illumina TruSeq adapters added in the second step. The libraries were sequenced on an Illumina NovaSeq using 2 x 150 bp paired-end reads. Per the source publication's procedure: The reads were demultiplexed and collapsed into UMI-guided consensus sequences using migec v1.2.7. Using mixcr v2.1.11, the UMI consensuses were aligned to TRA and TRB V and J templates and assembled into clonotypes. Expanded or contracted clonotypes were those called significant by both edgeR and NoisET, with noise models trained on biological replicates. For edgeR calls, a false discovery rate-adjusted p below 0.01 and a log2 fold-change threshold of 1 were applied. As an exploratory analysis of dynamics, PCA with hierarchical clustering was applied to max-normalized trajectories of the 1000 most abundant clonotypes. The CD4 or CD8 phenotype of responding clones was assigned using the separately sequenced CD4+ and CD8+ repertoires. In TCRdb, the public reads were trimmed at Q25 with fastp and aligned with MiXCR, with productive beta chains retained. Here each entry gathers all rows of one CDR3 protein and keeps the most common genes and DNA. TCRdb's processing, not the authors' own work, is the source of the V and J calls. A total of 250,000 or so distinct CDR3 sequences appear in this sample, around 10% of them only once. 22% of the sample is held by the ten biggest clonotypes.

Trimming at the junction amounts to 5 bases on V and 0 bases on J, and the germline ends lie 7 bases apart. The germline V gene encodes CDR1 SGHTA and CDR2 FQGNSA. Reading from cysteine to phenylalanine, the CDR3 counts 13 amino acids. The CDR3 DNA has 39 bases and is translated from base 1. Ficoll-Paque density gradient centrifugation was the method used to isolate PBMCs. This clonotype showed up many times. The antigen it binds to is not known. Per-base quality was not reported, and no clone a single base away is much larger than it. The sequence came from a man younger than 35 who had mild COVID-19 (a few samples of this study predate the infection). The sample titles of this study are shuffled in the database, so cell type and time point are left out; the donor was told from shared clones. Specimen: PBMCs or a T cell subset sorted from them (not recorded which). This sequence uses TRBV7-2 and TRBJ1-1; no confident D gene assignment can be made. The bases read TGTGCCAGCAGCGGCGGCATGAACACTGAAGCTTTCTTT. Its protein is CASSGGMNTEAFF.